This TCR beta chain derives from a study of blood T cell repertoires in COVID-19. Study context: Acute and convalescent COVID-19 samples came from the United States, Italy and Spain. The cDNA or gDNA used as material had been derived from T cells, B-cell-depleted T cells, or PBMCs.

In this sample, this clone turned up a few times. Under the authors' procedure: Nucleated cell counts were estimated from reference gene primer amplification. TCRdb keeps only in-frame clones here, not all; method: immunoSEQ multiplex PCR. The V and J calls and clone size were taken over from that table, and D and trimming were inferred from the DNA. Among 60,000 to 65,000 clones listed, about four fifths were seen once. The germline V gene has CDR1 SGHTA and CDR2 FQGNSA. J gave up 2 bases and V 7 bases, and 22 bases lay outside the gene matches. CDR3 length: 19 residues. It was during active infection that Seattle patients were enrolled and then longitudinally followed.

Sequenced sample: peripheral blood. This TCR was recovered from a man aged 55 to 70 with COVID-19, enrolled during active disease. The chain uses TRBV7-2 and TRBJ2-7, with 8 bases aligning to TRBD2. In nucleotides, the CDR3 is TGTGCCAGCATCAATCCGAGGGCGGGAGGATTAATCGTACCCTACGAGCAGTACTTC. The encoded protein is CASINPRAGGLIVPYEQYF. The variable domain in full, completed from reference TRBV7-2 and TRBJ2-7, reads GAGVSQSPSNKVTEKGKDVELRCDPISGHTALYWYRQSLGQGLEFLIYFQGNSAPDKSGLPSDRFSAERTGGSVSTLTIQRTQQEDSAVYLCASINPRAGGLIVPYEQYFGPGTRLTVT.